This T cell receptor (beta chain) was sequenced in a study of T-cell reconstitution after alpha-beta-depleted transplantation in children. This CDR3 comprises 14 residues. V was cut by 3 bases and J by 5 bases, with 13 bases left in between. Germline CDR1 MNHEY, CDR2 SVGAGI. This clonotype has just a few counts. Unique molecular identifiers were incorporated during preparation of the TCRbeta library. One entry per CDR3 protein, called by TCRdb with MiXCR from the PCR reads. The repertoire holds about 610,000 distinct CDR3 sequences, with approximately 10% as singletons. This chain connects TRBV6-5 to TRBJ2-5; D not resolved. The TCR was taken from a human donor who donated a stem cell graft to a child with acute myeloid leukemia. The specimen was PBMCs from the stem cell graft donor, collected from the stem cell graft. The CDR3 DNA reads TGTGCCAGCAGTTATGTGGCAGCCAAGGAGACCCAGTACTTC. This codes for CASSYVAAKETQYF.